The 3 T cell receptor beta chains reported below all come from one sample, sequenced in a study of T cells in Graves' hyperthyroidism and ophthalmopathy. Amplification of TCR beta CDR3 regions was performed using RNA transcripts as template. Primed by the HTBI set, a first-round RT-PCR was run on the TCR CDR3. One entry per CDR3 protein results from TCRdb running MiXCR on the multiplex PCR reads. The table has about 260,000 distinct CDR3 sequences, over 15% seen once; the top ten hold about 29%. The specimen was blood. Every receptor here comes from a woman between 18 and 30 years old with Graves' ophthalmopathy.

Ten or more counts support this clonotype. V usage is TRBV28 and J usage is TRBJ2-1; D may match TRBD1 or TRBD2 (5 bases each). Trimming shortened V by 8 bases and J by 2 bases, and 19 bases separated the two germline ends. CDR1 and CDR2 (germline): MDHEN, SYDVKM. This CDR3 comprises 16 residues. CDR3 sequence reads: CASHSSGLTPYNEQFF. The CDR3 DNA reads TGTGCCAGCCATTCCTCGGGGCTAACCCCCTACAATGAGCAGTTCTTC.

The genes are TRBV27 and TRBJ2-2; 7 nucleotides line up with TRBD1. This CDR3 contains 15 residues. CDR1 MNHEY and CDR2 SMNVEV come from the germline V gene (reference sequence). J lost 5 bases, V lost 4 bases, and 7 bases had no gene match. CDR3 nucleotide sequence: TGTGCCAGCAGTTCAGGGGGATTAATTACCGGGGAGCTGTTTTTT. It is translated as CASSSGGLITGELFF.

This clonotype was found many times. The chain is built from TRBV7-8 and TRBJ2-4; 11 bases align to TRBD2. CDR3 length equals 17 residues. The junction had 5 bases not matched to a gene; V was cut back by 3 bases and J by 1 base. Germline V gene lookup returns CDR1 SGHVS and CDR2 FQNEAQ. The CDR3 DNA follows: TGTGCCAGCAGCTTTTTTACTAGCGGGAGTGCCAAAAACATTCAGTACTTC. Translating it yields CASSFFTSGSAKNIQYF.